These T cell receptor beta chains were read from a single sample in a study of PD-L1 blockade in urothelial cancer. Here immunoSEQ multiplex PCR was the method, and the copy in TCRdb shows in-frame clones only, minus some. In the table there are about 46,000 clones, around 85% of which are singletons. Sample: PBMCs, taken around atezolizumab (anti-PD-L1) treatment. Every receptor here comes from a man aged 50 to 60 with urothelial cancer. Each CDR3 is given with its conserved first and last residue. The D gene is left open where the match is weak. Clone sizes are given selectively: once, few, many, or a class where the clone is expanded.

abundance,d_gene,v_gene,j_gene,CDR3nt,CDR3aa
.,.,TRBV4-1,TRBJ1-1,TGCGCCAGCAGCCAAGGGGGCCAGGGGCGCACTGAAGCTTTCTTT,CASSQGGQGRTEAFF
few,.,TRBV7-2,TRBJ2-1,TGTGCCAGCAGCTTTCCCCTCCCTAGTACCAATGAGCAGTTCTTC,CASSFPLPSTNEQFF
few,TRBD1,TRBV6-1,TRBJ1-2,TGTGCCAGCAGGGACTTCGGGACAGGGGTGGGCGGCTACACCTTC,CASRDFGTGVGGYTF
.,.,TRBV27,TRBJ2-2,TGTGCCAGCAGTTTAATCGTCACAGGAGAAACGAACACCGGGGAGCTGTTTTTT,CASSLIVTGETNTGELFF
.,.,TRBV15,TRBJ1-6,TGTGCCACCACCTCGGGGAGGGCTGAATCACCCCTCCACTTT,CATTSGRAESPLHF
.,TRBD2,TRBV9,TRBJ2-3,TGTGCCAGCAGCGTAGGGTCAAGCGGGAGGACAGATACGCAGTATTTT,CASSVGSSGRTDTQYF
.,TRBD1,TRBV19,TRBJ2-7,TGTGCCAGTAGTATAGAGCGGACAGGGGACGAGCAGTACTTC,CASSIERTGDEQYF
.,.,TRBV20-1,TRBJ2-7,TGCAGTGCTACAAGGACACACGAGCAGTACTTC,CSATRTHEQYF
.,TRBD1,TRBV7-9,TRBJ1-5,TGTGCCAGCAGCTTACAGGGGGACAATCAGCCCCAGCATTTT,CASSLQGDNQPQHF
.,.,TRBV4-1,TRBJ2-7,TGCGCCAGCAGCCAAGCCCCTACGTCTAGCGCCTTAACCTACGAGCAGTACTTC,CASSQAPTSSALTYEQYF
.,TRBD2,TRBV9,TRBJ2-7,TGTGCCAGCAGCCCCTCAACTAGCGGGGGGGCACGGGAGCAGTACTTC,CASSPSTSGGAREQYF
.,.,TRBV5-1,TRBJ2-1,TGCGCCAGCGAAATGTTGCACAGGGCAAAAGGGGAGTTCTTC,CASEMLHRAKGEFF
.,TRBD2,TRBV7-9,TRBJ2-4,TGTGCCAGCAGCCCTAGCGGGGGTTCACGCATTCAGTACTTC,CASSPSGGSRIQYF
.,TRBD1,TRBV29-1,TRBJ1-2,TGCAGCGCACCGGGACAGGGGCCCTATGGCTACACCTTC,CSAPGQGPYGYTF
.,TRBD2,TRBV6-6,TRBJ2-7,TGTGCCAGCAGTTACTCTCAGCGGGAGGGCGAGCAGTACTTC,CASSYSQREGEQYF
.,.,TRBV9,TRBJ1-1,TGTGCCAGCAGCGTAGTAGGTGAGGGATGGACTGAAGCTTTCTTT,CASSVVGEGWTEAFF
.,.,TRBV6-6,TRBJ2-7,TGTGCCAGCAGCGCTACGGGGTACGAGCAGTACTTC,CASSATGYEQYF
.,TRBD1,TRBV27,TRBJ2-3,TGTGCCAGCAGTTTAGGGACAGGGGACTTTCTGGGTAGCACAGATACGCAGTATTTT,CASSLGTGDFLGSTDTQYF
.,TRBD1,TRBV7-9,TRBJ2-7,TGTGCCAGCAGCTCCAGACAGGGGGCTACCTACGAGCAGTACTTC,CASSSRQGATYEQYF
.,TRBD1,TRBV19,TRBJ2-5,TGTGCCAGTAGTATAGCAGGGGGCTGGGAGACCCAGTACTTC,CASSIAGGWETQYF
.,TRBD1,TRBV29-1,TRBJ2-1,TGCAGCGTTGAAGCCTGGGACAGTTCATACAATGAGCAGTTCTTC,CSVEAWDSSYNEQFF
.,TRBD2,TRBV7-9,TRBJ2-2,TGTGCCAGCAGCCCCCCTGGGGATAGCGGGAGAACCGGGGAGCTGTTTTTT,CASSPPGDSGRTGELFF
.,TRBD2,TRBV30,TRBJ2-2,TGTGCCTGGGGGCGGGCTAGCGGTCACACCGGGGAGCTGTTTTTT,CAWGRASGHTGELFF
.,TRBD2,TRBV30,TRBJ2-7,TGTGCCTGGAGCTCCACTAGCGGGAGCCCGGGCGAGCAGTACTTC,CAWSSTSGSPGEQYF
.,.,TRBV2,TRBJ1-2,TGTGCCAGCAGTGAGACTTTCCCTGCCCCTGGCTACACCTTC,CASSETFPAPGYTF
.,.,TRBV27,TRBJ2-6,TGTGCCAGCAGTACCACAGGGACTGGGGCCAACGTCCTGACTTTC,CASSTTGTGANVLTF
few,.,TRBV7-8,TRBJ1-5,TGTGCCAGCAGCCCCACCCGACGGGGGGTTGGTCAGCCCCAGCATTTT,CASSPTRRGVGQPQHF
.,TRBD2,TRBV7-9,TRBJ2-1,TGTGCCAGCAGCTTAGTAACTAGCGGGAGGCCGAATGAGCAGTTCTTC,CASSLVTSGRPNEQFF
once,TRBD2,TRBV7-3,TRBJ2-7,TGTGCCAGCAGCTCATCCGGGGGGAACGAGCAGTACTTC,CASSSSGGNEQYF
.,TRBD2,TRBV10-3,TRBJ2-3,TGTGCCATCAGTGAGTCCCCTAGCGGGGGGGCCAAAGATACGCAGTATTTT,CAISESPSGGAKDTQYF
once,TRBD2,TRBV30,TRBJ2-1,TGTGCCTGGAGTCCTTCCGGGACTAGGAGAAATGAGCAGTTCTTC,CAWSPSGTRRNEQFF
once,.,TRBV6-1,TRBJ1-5,TGTGCCAGCAGTGAATTAGCGACCCATAGCAATCAGCCCCAGCATTTT,CASSELATHSNQPQHF
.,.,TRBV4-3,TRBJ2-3,TGCGCCAGCAGCCAAACAGTTAGCGTATCAGATACGCAGTATTTT,CASSQTVSVSDTQYF
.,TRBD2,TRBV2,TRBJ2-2,TGTGCCAGCAGTGAAAGGACTAGCGGGGGCCTCACGATACACACCGGGGAGCTGTTTTTT,CASSERTSGGLTIHTGELFF
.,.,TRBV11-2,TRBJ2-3,TGTGCCAGCAGCTTCGCGGGGCTAACCACAGATACGCAGTATTTT,CASSFAGLTTDTQYF
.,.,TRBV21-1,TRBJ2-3,TGTGCCAGCAGCCCGGGGGGAACCCATAACTGCACAGATACGCAGTATTTT,CASSPGGTHNCTDTQYF
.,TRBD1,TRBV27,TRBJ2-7,TGTGCCAGCAGGTGGGACAGCTCCTACGAGCAGTACTTC,CASRWDSSYEQYF
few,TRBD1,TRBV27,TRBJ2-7,TGTGCCAGCGGGCCTTCAATACGACAGGGCCACTACGAGCAGTACTTC,CASGPSIRQGHYEQYF
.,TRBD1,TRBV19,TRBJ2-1,TGTGCCAGTACCCCAGCAGGGGGCTCCTACAATGAGCAGTTCTTC,CASTPAGGSYNEQFF
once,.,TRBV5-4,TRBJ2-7,TGTGCCAGCAGCGACCGGGACTCCTCCTACGAGCAGTACTTC,CASSDRDSSYEQYF
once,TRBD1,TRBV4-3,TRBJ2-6,TGCGCCAGCAGCCAGGGGACAGGATACTCTGGGGCCAACGTCCTGACTTTC,CASSQGTGYSGANVLTF
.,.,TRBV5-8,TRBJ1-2,TGTGCCAGCACCAATAGGACTAATATTCGATATGGCTACACCTTC,CASTNRTNIRYGYTF
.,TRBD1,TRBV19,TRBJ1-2,TGTGCCAGTCGAGGGGGCGCGGGCTATGGCTACACCTTC,CASRGGAGYGYTF
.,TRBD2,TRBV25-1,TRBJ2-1,TGTGCCAGCAGTGAATCTCGGCGGGAGTTTGAGCAGTTCTTC,CASSESRREFEQFF
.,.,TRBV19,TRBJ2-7,TGTGCCAGTAAGGGATCGGGGGTCTACGAGCAGTACTTC,CASKGSGVYEQYF
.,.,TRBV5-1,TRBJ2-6,TGCGCCAGCAGCTCTACAGGGACTGGGGCCAACGTCCTGACTTTC,CASSSTGTGANVLTF
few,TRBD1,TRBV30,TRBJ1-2,TGTGCCTGGAGCCTTACAGGGGACCTCTATGGCTACACCTTC,CAWSLTGDLYGYTF